This TCR beta chain comes out of a study of T cell repertoires in cytomegalovirus infection. TCRdb itself ran the reads through MiXCR, one entry per CDR3 protein. The data show a few hundred thousand distinct CDR3 sequences, 15% to 20% seen once. This clonotype was counted many times. The receptor was isolated from a human donor in good health (CMV status not recorded). Some clones in this sample may be carry-over from other donors' samples. The sequenced sample was CD8+ T cells from PBMCs.

CDR3 residues: CASSPEPWNQPQHF. The CDR3, as DNA: TGTGCCAGCAGCCCAGAGCCCTGGAATCAGCCCCAGCATTTT. The chain uses TRBV7-8 and TRBJ1-5; D unclear. V lost 5 bases and J 4 bases, leaving 12 bases between the germline ends. The CDR3 has 14 residues. The V gene's germline CDR1 is SGHVS and CDR2 FQNEAQ.